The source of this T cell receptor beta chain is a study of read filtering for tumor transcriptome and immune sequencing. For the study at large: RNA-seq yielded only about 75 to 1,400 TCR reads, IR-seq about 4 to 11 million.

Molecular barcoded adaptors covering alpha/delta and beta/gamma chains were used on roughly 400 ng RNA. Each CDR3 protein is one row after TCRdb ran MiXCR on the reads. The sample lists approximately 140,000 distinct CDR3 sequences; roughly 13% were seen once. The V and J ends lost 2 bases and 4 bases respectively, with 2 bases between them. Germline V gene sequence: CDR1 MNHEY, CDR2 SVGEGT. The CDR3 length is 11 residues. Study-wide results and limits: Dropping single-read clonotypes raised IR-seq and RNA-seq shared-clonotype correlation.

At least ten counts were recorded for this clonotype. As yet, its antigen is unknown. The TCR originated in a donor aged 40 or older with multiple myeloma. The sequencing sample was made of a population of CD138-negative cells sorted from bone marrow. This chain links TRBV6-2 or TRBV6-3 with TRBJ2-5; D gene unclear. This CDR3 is CASSYRETQYF. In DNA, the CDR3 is TGTGCCAGCAGTTACAGAGAGACCCAGTACTTC.